The rows below give T cell receptor beta chains drawn from one sample of a study of beta chain features in type 1 diabetes. Repertoires were generated with immunoSEQ multiplex PCR, while TCRdb's copy carries only in-frame clones and drops some. The sample holds about 360,000 clones, over 9.5% seen once. The sample taken for sequencing was naive CD4+ T cells from blood. The receptor source for this set is a woman aged 18 to 35 with type 1 diabetes. The CDR3 runs from the conserved cysteine through the conserved F or W. Each record gives: clone size, V gene, J gene, D gene, CDR3 protein, CDR3 DNA. A D gene is named only where the DNA matches it firmly. Clone size is stated in some rows and not others, as once, few, many or a class when expanded.

abundance: -; v_gene: TRBV5-4; j_gene: TRBJ2-1; d_gene: TRBD2; CDR3aa: CASSSWRASGNNEQFF; CDR3nt: TGTGCCAGCAGCTCCTGGAGGGCTAGCGGTAACAATGAGCAGTTCTTC
abundance: -; v_gene: TRBV9; j_gene: TRBJ2-3; d_gene: TRBD2; CDR3aa: CASSVASGTSTDTQYF; CDR3nt: TGTGCCAGCAGCGTGGCTAGCGGGACGAGCACAGATACGCAGTATTTT
abundance: -; v_gene: TRBV7-9; j_gene: TRBJ2-7; d_gene: -; CDR3aa: CASSRRAPYEQYF; CDR3nt: TGTGCCAGCAGCAGGAGGGCCCCCTACGAGCAGTACTTC
abundance: -; v_gene: TRBV2; j_gene: TRBJ2-1; d_gene: -; CDR3aa: CASRMGNEQFF; CDR3nt: TGTGCCAGCAGAATGGGCAACGAGCAGTTCTTC
abundance: -; v_gene: TRBV29-1; j_gene: TRBJ2-7; d_gene: -; CDR3aa: CSVVFRYEQYF; CDR3nt: TGCAGCGTTGTTTTCCGGTACGAGCAGTACTTC
abundance: -; v_gene: TRBV4-3; j_gene: TRBJ2-5; d_gene: TRBD2; CDR3aa: CASSRSAGLAGGQETQYF; CDR3nt: TGCGCCAGCAGCCGATCCGCGGGGCTAGCGGGGGGGCAAGAGACCCAGTACTTC
abundance: -; v_gene: TRBV2; j_gene: TRBJ2-7; d_gene: -; CDR3aa: CASSVGGTYEQYF; CDR3nt: TGTGCCAGCAGTGTCGGCGGTACCTACGAGCAGTACTTC
abundance: -; v_gene: TRBV13; j_gene: TRBJ1-2; d_gene: -; CDR3aa: CASSLAGDGYTF; CDR3nt: TGTGCCAGCAGCCTCGCGGGGGACGGCTACACCTTC
abundance: few; v_gene: TRBV4-3; j_gene: TRBJ1-4; d_gene: -; CDR3aa: CASSQDEVATNEKLFF; CDR3nt: TGCGCCAGCAGCCAAGATGAGGTTGCAACTAATGAAAAACTGTTTTTT
abundance: -; v_gene: TRBV30; j_gene: TRBJ2-3; d_gene: TRBD2; CDR3aa: CAWSVTSGRGPPTDTQYF; CDR3nt: TGTGCCTGGAGTGTCACTAGCGGGAGGGGGCCCCCCACAGATACGCAGTATTTT
abundance: -; v_gene: TRBV25-1; j_gene: TRBJ1-5; d_gene: -; CDR3aa: CASSEPRVHQPQHF; CDR3nt: TGTGCCAGCAGTGAACCCAGGGTCCATCAGCCCCAGCATTTT
abundance: few; v_gene: TRBV6-6; j_gene: TRBJ2-3; d_gene: TRBD2; CDR3aa: CASSPPGGPDTQYF; CDR3nt: TGTGCCAGCAGCCCCCCGGGGGGTCCAGATACGCAGTATTTT
abundance: few; v_gene: TRBV28; j_gene: TRBJ2-7; d_gene: TRBD1; CDR3aa: CASRPTGGEQYF; CDR3nt: TGTGCCAGCAGGCCGACAGGGGGCGAGCAGTACTTC
abundance: -; v_gene: TRBV9; j_gene: TRBJ1-6; d_gene: TRBD1; CDR3aa: CASSDRQGGSPLHF; CDR3nt: TGTGCCAGCAGCGACCGACAGGGTGGGTCACCCCTCCACTTT
abundance: few; v_gene: TRBV16; j_gene: TRBJ1-1; d_gene: TRBD1; CDR3aa: CASSGTGGNTEAFF; CDR3nt: TGTGCCAGCAGCGGGACAGGAGGGAACACTGAAGCTTTCTTT
abundance: few; v_gene: TRBV23-1; j_gene: TRBJ2-7; d_gene: TRBD2; CDR3aa: CASGPGLAGGYEQYF; CDR3nt: TGCGCCAGCGGCCCTGGACTAGCGGGAGGTTACGAGCAGTACTTC
abundance: few; v_gene: TRBV2; j_gene: TRBJ2-5; d_gene: TRBD1; CDR3aa: CASRDRGQSQYF; CDR3nt: TGTGCCAGCCGGGACAGGGGGCAAAGCCAGTACTTC
abundance: -; v_gene: TRBV15; j_gene: TRBJ2-7; d_gene: -; CDR3aa: CATSRDYADLKMGYEQYF; CDR3nt: TGTGCCACCAGCAGAGATTACGCGGATCTGAAGATGGGTTACGAGCAGTACTTC
abundance: -; v_gene: TRBV11-2; j_gene: TRBJ2-7; d_gene: -; CDR3aa: CASSLSQGPYEQYF; CDR3nt: TGTGCCAGCAGCTTATCGCAGGGGCCCTACGAGCAGTACTTC
abundance: once; v_gene: TRBV25-1; j_gene: TRBJ2-3; d_gene: TRBD2; CDR3aa: CASQLAGGDTQYF; CDR3nt: TGTGCCAGCCAACTAGCGGGAGGGGATACGCAGTATTTT
abundance: -; v_gene: TRBV9; j_gene: TRBJ2-7; d_gene: TRBD2; CDR3aa: CASSVSWRGAYEQYF; CDR3nt: TGTGCCAGCAGCGTGTCGTGGCGGGGGGCCTACGAGCAGTACTTC
abundance: few; v_gene: TRBV20-1; j_gene: TRBJ2-7; d_gene: TRBD1; CDR3aa: CSAPGTARQYF; CDR3nt: TGCAGTGCTCCCGGGACAGCGAGGCAGTACTTC
abundance: few; v_gene: TRBV30; j_gene: TRBJ2-7; d_gene: TRBD1; CDR3aa: CAWSVPGQGAYEQYF; CDR3nt: TGTGCCTGGAGTGTACCGGGACAGGGGGCCTACGAGCAGTACTTC
abundance: few; v_gene: TRBV28; j_gene: TRBJ2-7; d_gene: TRBD2; CDR3aa: CASSLLSGSHEQYF; CDR3nt: TGTGCCAGCAGTTTACTGAGCGGGAGCCACGAGCAGTACTTC
abundance: few; v_gene: TRBV28; j_gene: TRBJ2-1; d_gene: -; CDR3aa: CASSVTGSNEQFF; CDR3nt: TGTGCCAGCAGCGTTACAGGGAGCAATGAGCAGTTCTTC
abundance: -; v_gene: TRBV28; j_gene: TRBJ2-1; d_gene: TRBD2; CDR3aa: CATGGGLYNEQFF; CDR3nt: TGTGCCACTGGGGGGGGTCTATACAATGAGCAGTTCTTC
abundance: few; v_gene: TRBV28; j_gene: TRBJ2-7; d_gene: TRBD2; CDR3aa: CASSRTSGRRHEQYF; CDR3nt: TGTGCCAGCAGCCGGACTAGCGGGAGGCGGCACGAGCAGTACTTC
abundance: few; v_gene: TRBV15; j_gene: TRBJ2-6; d_gene: -; CDR3aa: CATSRDLGAGANVLTF; CDR3nt: TGTGCCACCAGCAGAGATTTGGGGGCCGGGGCCAACGTCCTGACTTTC
abundance: -; v_gene: TRBV9; j_gene: TRBJ2-3; d_gene: TRBD2; CDR3aa: CASSVGLAGGAQYF; CDR3nt: TGTGCCAGCAGCGTAGGACTAGCGGGAGGGGCGCAGTATTTT
abundance: -; v_gene: TRBV9; j_gene: TRBJ2-2; d_gene: TRBD2; CDR3aa: CASSVGRSSGRGPGELFF; CDR3nt: TGTGCCAGCAGCGTCGGACGGTCTAGCGGGAGGGGGCCCGGGGAGCTGTTTTTT